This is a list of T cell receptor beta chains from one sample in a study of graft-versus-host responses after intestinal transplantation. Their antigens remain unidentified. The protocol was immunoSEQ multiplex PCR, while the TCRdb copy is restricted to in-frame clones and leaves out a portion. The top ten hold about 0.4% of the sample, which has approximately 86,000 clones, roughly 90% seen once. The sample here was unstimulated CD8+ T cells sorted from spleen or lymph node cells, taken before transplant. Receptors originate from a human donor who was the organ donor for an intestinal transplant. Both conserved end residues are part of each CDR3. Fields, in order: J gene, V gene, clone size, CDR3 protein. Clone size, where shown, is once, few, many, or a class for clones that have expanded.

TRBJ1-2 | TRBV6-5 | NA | CASSSGQGYYGYTF
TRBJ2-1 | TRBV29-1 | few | CSLQGSYNEQFF
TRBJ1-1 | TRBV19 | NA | CASSIFRVSNTEAFF
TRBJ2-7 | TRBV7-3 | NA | CASSLTSGNEQYF
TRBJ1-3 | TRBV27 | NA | CASSSLGGEAGNTIYF
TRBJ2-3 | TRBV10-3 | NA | CATGGESTDTQYF
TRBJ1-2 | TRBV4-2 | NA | CASSQEGGHYGYTF
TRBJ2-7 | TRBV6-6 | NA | CASSDWARAYEQYF
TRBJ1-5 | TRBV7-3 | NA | CASSLGGDTNQPQHF
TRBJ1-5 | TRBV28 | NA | CASSARLTGSLSNQPQHF
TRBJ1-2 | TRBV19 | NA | CASTDSYYGYTF
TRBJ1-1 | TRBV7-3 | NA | CASSTNRLMNTEAFF
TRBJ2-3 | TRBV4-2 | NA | CASSPGDRSTDTQYF
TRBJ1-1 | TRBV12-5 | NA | CASGQGNIAEAFF
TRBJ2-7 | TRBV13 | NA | CASSHGGAGYEQYF
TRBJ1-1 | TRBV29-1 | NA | CSVEGIREGGNTEAFF
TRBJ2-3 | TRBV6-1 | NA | CAWGGQASGDTQYF
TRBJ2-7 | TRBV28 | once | CASIDLGDYEQYF
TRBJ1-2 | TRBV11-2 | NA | CASSLQKNYGYTF
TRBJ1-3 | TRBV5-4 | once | CASSFTGTGNTIYF
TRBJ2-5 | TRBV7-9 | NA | CASSFPWGGQETQYF
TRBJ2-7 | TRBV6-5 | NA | CASVGTAYEQYF
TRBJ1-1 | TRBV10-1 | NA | CASKANTEAFF
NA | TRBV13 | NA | CASSLGARNYEQYF